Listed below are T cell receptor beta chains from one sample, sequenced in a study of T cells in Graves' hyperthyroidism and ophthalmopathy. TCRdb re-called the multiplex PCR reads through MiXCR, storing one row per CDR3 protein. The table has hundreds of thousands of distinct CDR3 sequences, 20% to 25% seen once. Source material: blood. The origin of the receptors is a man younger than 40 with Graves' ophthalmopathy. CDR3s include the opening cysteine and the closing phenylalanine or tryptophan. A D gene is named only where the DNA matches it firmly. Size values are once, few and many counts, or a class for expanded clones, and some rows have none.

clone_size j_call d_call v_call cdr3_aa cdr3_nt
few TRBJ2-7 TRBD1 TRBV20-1 CSGQPGQGASSYEQYF TGCAGTGGTCAACCGGGACAGGGGGCGAGTTCCTACGAGCAGTACTTC
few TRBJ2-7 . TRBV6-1 CASTGGTFEQYF TGTGCCAGCACCGGCGGGACTTTTGAGCAGTACTTC
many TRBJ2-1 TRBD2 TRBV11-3 CASGRTSGGNEQFF TGTGCCAGCGGAAGGACTAGCGGGGGAAATGAGCAGTTCTTC
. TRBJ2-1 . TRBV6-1 CASRQRPMSSYNEQFF TGTGCCAGCAGGCAAAGACCGATGAGCTCCTACAATGAGCAGTTCTTC
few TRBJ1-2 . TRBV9 CASSPKFPGGYTF TGTGCCAGCAGCCCTAAATTTCCGGGGGGCTACACCTTC
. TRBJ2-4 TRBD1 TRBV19 CASSGTQGAKNIQYF TGTGCCAGTAGTGGGACACAGGGGGCCAAAAACATTCAGTACTTC
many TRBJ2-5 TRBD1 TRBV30 CAWSSRGQGILETQYF TGTGCCTGGAGTAGCAGGGGGCAGGGTATATTGGAGACCCAGTACTTC
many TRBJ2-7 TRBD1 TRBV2 CASRPVLGTGGSYEQYF TGTGCCAGCAGACCTGTTCTAGGAACAGGGGGCTCCTACGAGCAGTACTTC
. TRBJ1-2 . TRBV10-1 CASSESMNYGYTF TGCGCCAGCAGTGAGTCAATGAACTATGGCTACACCTTC
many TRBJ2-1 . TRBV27 CASSGPLLPDGNEQFF TGTGCCAGCAGTGGCCCCCTGCTACCAGATGGAAATGAGCAGTTCTTC
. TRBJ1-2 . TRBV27 CASSHSPPIQGRDYGYTF TGTGCCAGCAGCCACTCACCCCCCATACAGGGAAGGGACTATGGCTACACCTTC
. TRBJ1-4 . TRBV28 CASSYLEGRNEKLFF TGTGCCAGCAGTTACCTGGAGGGCCGAAATGAAAAACTGTTTTTT
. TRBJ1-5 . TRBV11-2 CASSLNLNYNQPQHF TGTGCCAGCAGCTTGAACCTCAATTATAATCAGCCCCAGCATTTT
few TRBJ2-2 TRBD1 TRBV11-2 CASSPMTGAGELFF TGTGCCAGCAGCCCGATGACAGGGGCCGGGGAGCTGTTTTTT
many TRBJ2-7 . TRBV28 CASSPSRYNEQYF TGTGCCAGCAGCCCTAGTCGTTACAACGAGCAGTACTTC
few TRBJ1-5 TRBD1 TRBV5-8 CASSPTGFKPQHF TGTGCCAGCAGCCCGACAGGGTTTAAGCCCCAGCATTTT
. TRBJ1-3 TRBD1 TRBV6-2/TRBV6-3 CASSRNDRAGNTIYF TGTGCCAGCAGCCGAAATGACAGGGCTGGAAACACCATATATTTT
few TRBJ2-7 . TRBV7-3 CASSVHSAGAYEQYF TGTGCCAGCAGCGTCCACTCAGCCGGAGCCTACGAGCAGTACTTC
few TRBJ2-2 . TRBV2 CASSVGRAGELFF TGTGCCAGCAGTGTTGGTAGGGCCGGGGAGCTGTTTTTT
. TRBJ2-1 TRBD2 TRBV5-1 CASSSIAGGPEQFF TGCGCCAGCAGCTCCATAGCGGGAGGACCTGAGCAGTTCTTC
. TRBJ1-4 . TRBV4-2 CASSQDLDEKLFF TGTGCCAGCAGCCAAGATCTGGATGAAAAACTGTTTTTT
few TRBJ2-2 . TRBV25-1 CASSDRDGSTGELFF TGTGCCAGCAGCGACCGGGACGGTAGCACCGGGGAGCTGTTTTTT
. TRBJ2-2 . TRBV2 CASRQAVANTGELFF TGTGCCAGCAGGCAGGCGGTAGCGAACACCGGGGAGCTGTTTTTT
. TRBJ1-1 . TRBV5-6 CASSSPGLGTEAFF TGTGCCAGCAGCTCCCCGGGTCTTGGAACTGAAGCTTTCTTT
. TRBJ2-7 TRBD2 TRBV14 CASSQEGSGSLSYEQYF TGTGCCAGCAGCCAAGAAGGTAGCGGGAGCCTCTCCTACGAGCAGTACTTC
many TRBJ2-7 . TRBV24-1 CATSDASEDRSYEQYF TGTGCCACCAGTGATGCATCGGAGGACCGATCCTACGAGCAGTACTTC
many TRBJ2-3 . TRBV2 CASPTISGKRSSTDTQYF TGTGCCAGCCCCACTATTAGCGGAAAACGGTCTAGCACAGATACGCAGTATTTT
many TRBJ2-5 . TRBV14 CASSKGTVGTQYF TGTGCCAGCAGCAAAGGGACGGTTGGGACCCAGTACTTC
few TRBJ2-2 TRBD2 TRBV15 CATSRRSGRAGELFF TGTGCCACCAGCAGAAGGAGCGGGAGGGCAGGGGAGCTGTTTTTT
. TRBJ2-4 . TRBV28 CASSPAGGTGIQYF TGTGCCAGCAGTCCCGCCGGGGGAACTGGCATTCAGTACTTC
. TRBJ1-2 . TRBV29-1 CSGGWGGANYGYTF TGCAGCGGTGGTTGGGGGGGAGCTAACTATGGCTACACCTTC
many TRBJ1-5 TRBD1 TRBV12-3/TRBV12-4 CASSKKGGGGQPQHF TGTGCCAGCAGTAAAAAGGGAGGGGGCGGGCAGCCCCAGCATTTT
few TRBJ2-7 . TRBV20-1 CSAMGVDGGPHYEQYF TGCAGTGCTATGGGTGTCGATGGGGGGCCCCACTACGAGCAGTACTTC
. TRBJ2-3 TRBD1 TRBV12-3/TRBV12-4 CASSLFRTGRTDTQYF TGTGCCAGCAGTTTGTTTCGGACAGGACGCACAGATACGCAGTATTTT
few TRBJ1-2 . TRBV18 CASSQGQTSNYGYTF TGTGCCAGCTCCCAAGGACAGACCTCGAACTATGGCTACACCTTC
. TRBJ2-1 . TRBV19 CASSMHNEQFF TGTGCCAGTAGTATGCACAATGAGCAGTTCTTC
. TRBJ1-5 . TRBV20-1 CSARGTVAGANQPQHF TGCAGTGCTAGAGGTACGGTCGCGGGGGCCAATCAGCCCCAGCATTTT
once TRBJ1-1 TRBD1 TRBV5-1 CASSLGGTGGQDTEAFF TGTGCCAGCAGCTTGGGTGGGACAGGGGGCCAGGACACTGAAGCTTTCTTT
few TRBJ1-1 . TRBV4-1 CASSRMGGGSTEAFF TGCGCCAGCAGCCGGATGGGGGGTGGTAGCACTGAAGCTTTCTTT
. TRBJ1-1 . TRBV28 CASRSLPLTPGGAFF TGTGCCAGCAGAAGTTTACCGCTAACCCCGGGAGGTGCTTTCTTT
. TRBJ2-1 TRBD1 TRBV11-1 CASSLTGVDNEQFF TGTGCCAGCAGCTTGACAGGGGTGGACAATGAGCAGTTCTTC
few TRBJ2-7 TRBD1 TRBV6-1 CASSKGQGSSYEQYF TGTGCCAGCAGTAAAGGACAGGGGTCCTCCTACGAGCAGTACTTC
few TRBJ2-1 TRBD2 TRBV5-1 CASSSGLAGPYNEQFF TGCGCCAGCAGCAGTGGACTAGCGGGACCTTACAATGAGCAGTTCTTC
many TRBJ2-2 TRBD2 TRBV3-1 CASSPGTSGRSRGGELFF TGTGCCAGCAGCCCAGGGACTAGCGGGAGGAGTCGCGGCGGGGAGCTGTTTTTT
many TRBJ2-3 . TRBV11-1 CASSYQGKPPQDTQYF TGTGCCAGCAGCTACCAGGGTAAACCCCCCCAGGATACGCAGTATTTT
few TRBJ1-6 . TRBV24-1 CATRDYPGQGVGSPLHF TGTGCCACCAGGGACTATCCGGGGCAGGGTGTGGGTTCACCCCTCCACTTT
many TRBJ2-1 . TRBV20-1 CSATGTGDYGEQFF TGCAGTGCTACGGGAACGGGAGATTACGGTGAGCAGTTCTTC
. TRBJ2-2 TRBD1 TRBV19 CASSRGQGAGGELFF TGTGCCAGTAGTAGGGGACAGGGGGCCGGCGGGGAGCTGTTTTTT
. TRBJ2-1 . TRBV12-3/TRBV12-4 CASSFGVESYNEQFF TGTGCCAGCAGTTTTGGGGTAGAATCCTACAATGAGCAGTTCTTC
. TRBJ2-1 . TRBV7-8 CASSLIGMEAANEQFF TGTGCCAGCAGCTTAATTGGGATGGAAGCCGCCAATGAGCAGTTCTTC
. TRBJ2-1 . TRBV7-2 CASSARERRNEQFF TGTGCCAGCAGCGCTAGGGAGAGAAGAAATGAGCAGTTCTTC
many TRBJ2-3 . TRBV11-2 CASSVGQLDTQYF TGTGCCAGCAGCGTAGGACAACTAGATACGCAGTATTTT
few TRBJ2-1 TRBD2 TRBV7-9 CASSTGGLAVYNEQFF TGTGCCAGCAGCACAGGCGGACTAGCGGTCTACAATGAGCAGTTCTTC
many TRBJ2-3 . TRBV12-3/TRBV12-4 CASRRGTPADTQYF TGTGCCAGTAGACGCGGCACCCCGGCCGATACGCAGTATTTT
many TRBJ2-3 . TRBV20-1 CSARRQAGRTDTQYF TGCAGTGCTAGAAGACAGGCCGGGCGGACAGATACGCAGTATTTT
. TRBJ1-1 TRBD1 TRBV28 CASTSPGQGSTEAFF TGTGCCAGCACCTCCCCCGGACAGGGGTCCACTGAAGCTTTCTTT
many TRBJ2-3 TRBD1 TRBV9 CASSVATSSGGGTDTQYF TGTGCCAGCAGCGTAGCTACTTCGTCAGGGGGTGGAACAGATACGCAGTATTTT
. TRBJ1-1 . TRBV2 CASKGGVRGVNTEAFF TGTGCCAGCAAGGGGGGGGTTAGGGGGGTGAACACTGAAGCTTTCTTT
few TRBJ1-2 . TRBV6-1 CASSEGSGTHYGYTF TGTGCCAGCAGTGAAGGGTCCGGGACACACTATGGCTACACCTTC